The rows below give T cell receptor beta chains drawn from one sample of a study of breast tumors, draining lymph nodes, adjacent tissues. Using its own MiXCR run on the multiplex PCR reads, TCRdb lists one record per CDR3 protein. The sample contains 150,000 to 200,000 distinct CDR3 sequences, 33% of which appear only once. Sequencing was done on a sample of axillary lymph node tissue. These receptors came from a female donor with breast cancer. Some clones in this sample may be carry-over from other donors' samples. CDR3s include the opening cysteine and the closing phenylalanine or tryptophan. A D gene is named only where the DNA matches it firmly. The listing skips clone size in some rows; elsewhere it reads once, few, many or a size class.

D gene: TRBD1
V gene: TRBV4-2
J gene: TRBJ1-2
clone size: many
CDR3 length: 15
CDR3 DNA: TGTGCCAGCAGCCAAGAGTTGGGACAGCAATATGGCTACACCTTC
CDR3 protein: CASSQELGQQYGYTF

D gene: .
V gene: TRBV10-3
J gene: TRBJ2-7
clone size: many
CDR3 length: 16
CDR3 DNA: TGTGCCATCAGTGAGTCGGGGGTCGGGAGCTCCTACGAGCAGTACTTC
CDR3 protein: CAISESGVGSSYEQYF

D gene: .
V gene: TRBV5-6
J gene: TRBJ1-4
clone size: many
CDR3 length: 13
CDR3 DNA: TGTGCCAGCAGACCGCAAACGAGGGAAAAACTGTTTTTT
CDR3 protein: CASRPQTREKLFF

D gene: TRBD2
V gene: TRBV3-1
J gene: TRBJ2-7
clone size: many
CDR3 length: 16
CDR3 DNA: TGTGCCAGCAGCGACCCCGGGACTAGCGGATCCTACGAGCAGTACTTC
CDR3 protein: CASSDPGTSGSYEQYF

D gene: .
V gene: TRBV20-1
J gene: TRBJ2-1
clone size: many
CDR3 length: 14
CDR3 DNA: TGCAGTGCTCAAAAGGCAGGGGGGGACAATGAGCAGTTCTTC
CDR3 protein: CSAQKAGGDNEQFF

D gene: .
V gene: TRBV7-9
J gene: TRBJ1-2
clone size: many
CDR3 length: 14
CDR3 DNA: TGTGCCAGCAGCGAACGGGTGTGGGGGTTTGGCTACACCTTC
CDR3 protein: CASSERVWGFGYTF

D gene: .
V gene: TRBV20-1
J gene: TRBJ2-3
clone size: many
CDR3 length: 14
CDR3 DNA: TGCAGTGCAACGGACCGAACTAGCACAGATACGCAGTATTTT
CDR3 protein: CSATDRTSTDTQYF

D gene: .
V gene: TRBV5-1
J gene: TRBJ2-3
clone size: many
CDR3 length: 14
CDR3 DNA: TGCGCCAGCAGCTTGGCAGTGGGTGGGAATACGCAGTATTTT
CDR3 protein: CASSLAVGGNTQYF

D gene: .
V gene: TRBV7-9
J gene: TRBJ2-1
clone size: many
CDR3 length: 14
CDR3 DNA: TGTGCCAGCAGCCCCCCTTGGACTGGCAATGAGCAGTTCTTC
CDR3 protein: CASSPPWTGNEQFF

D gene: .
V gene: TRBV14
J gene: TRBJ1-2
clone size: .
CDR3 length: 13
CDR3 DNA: TGTGCTAGCAGCCCGTACGTTGAGTATGGCTACACCTTC
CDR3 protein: CASSPYVEYGYTF

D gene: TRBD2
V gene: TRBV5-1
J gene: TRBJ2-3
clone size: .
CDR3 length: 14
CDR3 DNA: TGCGTCAGCAGCGGGGATTCGGTTTCAGGTACGCAGTATTTT
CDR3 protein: CVSSGDSVSGTQYF

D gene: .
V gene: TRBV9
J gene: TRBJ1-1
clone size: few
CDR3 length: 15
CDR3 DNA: TGTGCCAGCAGCGACCAACAGGGACCGAACACTGAAGCTTTCTTT
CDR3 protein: CASSDQQGPNTEAFF

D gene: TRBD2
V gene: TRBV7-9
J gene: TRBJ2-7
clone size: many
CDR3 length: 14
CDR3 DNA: TGTGCCAGCAGCTTCCGGGGGGGGGGGAACGAGCAGTACTTC
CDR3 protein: CASSFRGGGNEQYF

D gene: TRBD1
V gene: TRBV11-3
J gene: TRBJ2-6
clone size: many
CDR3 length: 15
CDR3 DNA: TGTGCCAGCAGCTTGACAGGGGATGGGGCCAACGTCCTGACTTTC
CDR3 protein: CASSLTGDGANVLTF

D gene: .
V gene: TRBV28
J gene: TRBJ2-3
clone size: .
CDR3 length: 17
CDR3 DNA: TGTGCCAGCAGTTTATCAAGAGGGGCCAGAATCACAGATACGCAGTATTTT
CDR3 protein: CASSLSRGARITDTQYF

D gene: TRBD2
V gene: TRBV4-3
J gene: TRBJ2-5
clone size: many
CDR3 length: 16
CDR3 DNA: TGCGCCAGCAGCCCTAGGGGATCGGCGGGGGAAGAGACCCAGTACTTC
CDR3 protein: CASSPRGSAGEETQYF

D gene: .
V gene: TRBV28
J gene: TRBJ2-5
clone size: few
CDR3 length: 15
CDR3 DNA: TGTGCCAGCAGTTTATATGTGGGAGTGGGGAAGACCCAGTACTTC
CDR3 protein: CASSLYVGVGKTQYF

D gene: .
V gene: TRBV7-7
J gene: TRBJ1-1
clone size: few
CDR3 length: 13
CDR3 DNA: TGTGCTAGCAGCTACCAACTGAACACTGAAGCTTTCTTT
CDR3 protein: CASSYQLNTEAFF

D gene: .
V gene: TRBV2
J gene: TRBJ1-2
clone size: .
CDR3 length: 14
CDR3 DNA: TGTGCCAGCAGGGAATCGGGGTGGAACTATGGCTACACCTTC
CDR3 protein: CASRESGWNYGYTF

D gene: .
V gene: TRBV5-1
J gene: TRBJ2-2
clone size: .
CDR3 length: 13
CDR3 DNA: TGCGCCAGCAGCTTGGGTAGAGACGGGGAGCTGTTTTTT
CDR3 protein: CASSLGRDGELFF

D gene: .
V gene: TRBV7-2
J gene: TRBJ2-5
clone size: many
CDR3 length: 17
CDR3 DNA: TGTGCCAGCAGCTTAAAGGTCGGACGGTGGTACCAAGAGCCCCAGTACTTC
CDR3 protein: CASSLKVGRWYQEPQYF

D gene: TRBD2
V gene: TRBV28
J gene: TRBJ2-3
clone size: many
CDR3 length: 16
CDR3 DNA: TGTGCCAGCAGTTCTCTAGGACTAGCGGGAGAAGATACGCAGTATTTT
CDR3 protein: CASSSLGLAGEDTQYF

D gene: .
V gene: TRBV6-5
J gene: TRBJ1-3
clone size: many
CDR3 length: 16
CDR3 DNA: TGTGCCAGCAGGACATATAGGGACCACTCTGGAAACACCATATATTTT
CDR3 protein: CASRTYRDHSGNTIYF

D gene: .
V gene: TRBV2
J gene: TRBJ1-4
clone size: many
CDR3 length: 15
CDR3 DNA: TGTGCCACTTCCCCGCAAGGGAAGGCTAATGAAAAACTGTTTTTT
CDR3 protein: CATSPQGKANEKLFF

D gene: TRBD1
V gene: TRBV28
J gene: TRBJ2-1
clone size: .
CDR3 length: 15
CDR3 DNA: TGTGACAGCAGTTTAGGGGGCTCAATCTACAATGAGCAGTTCTTC
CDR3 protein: CDSSLGGSIYNEQFF

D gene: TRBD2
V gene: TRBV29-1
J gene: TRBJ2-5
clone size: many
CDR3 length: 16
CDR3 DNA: TGCAGCGCTGAAAGAGTAGAGACTAGCGGTATGAGGACCCAGTACTTC
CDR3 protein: CSAERVETSGMRTQYF

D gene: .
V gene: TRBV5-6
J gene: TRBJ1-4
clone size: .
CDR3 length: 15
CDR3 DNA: TGTGCCAGCAGCAGCACCCGTGCCAGGAATGAAAAACTGTTTTTT
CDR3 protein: CASSSTRARNEKLFF

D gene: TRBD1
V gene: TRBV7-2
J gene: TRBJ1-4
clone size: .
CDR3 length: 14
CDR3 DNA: TGTGCCAGCAGTTTACAGGGGGCTCGGGAAAAACTGTTTTTT
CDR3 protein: CASSLQGAREKLFF

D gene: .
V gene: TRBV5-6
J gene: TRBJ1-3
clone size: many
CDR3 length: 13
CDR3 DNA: TGTGCCAGCAGCTTGGCCTCTGGAAACACCATATATTTT
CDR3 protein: CASSLASGNTIYF

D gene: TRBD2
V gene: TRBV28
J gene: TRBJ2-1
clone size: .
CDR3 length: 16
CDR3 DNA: TGTGCCAGCAAGCTAGTGGGAGGGATATCCTACAATGAGCAGTTCTTC
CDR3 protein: CASKLVGGISYNEQFF

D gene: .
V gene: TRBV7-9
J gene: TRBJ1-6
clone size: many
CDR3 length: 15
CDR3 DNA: TGTGCCAGCAGCTTAAGGGTTGATGGGAATTCACCCCTCCACTTT
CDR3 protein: CASSLRVDGNSPLHF

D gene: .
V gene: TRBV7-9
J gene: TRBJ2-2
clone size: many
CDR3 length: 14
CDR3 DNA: TGTGCCAGCAGCCCGGGGTCGAACACCGGGGAGCTGTTTTTT
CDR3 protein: CASSPGSNTGELFF

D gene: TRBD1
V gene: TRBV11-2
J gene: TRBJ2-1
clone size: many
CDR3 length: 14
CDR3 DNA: TGTGCCAGCACTTACAGGGGGCTAGACAATGAGCAGTTCTTC
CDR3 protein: CASTYRGLDNEQFF

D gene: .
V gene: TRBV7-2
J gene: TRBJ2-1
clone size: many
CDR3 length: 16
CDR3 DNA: TGTGCCAGCAGCCAATCCGACAGACCCTCCTACAATGAGCAGTTCTTC
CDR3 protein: CASSQSDRPSYNEQFF

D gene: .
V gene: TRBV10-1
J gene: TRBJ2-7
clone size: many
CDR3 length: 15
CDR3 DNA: TGCGCCAGCAGTGACCCGAGAACTGGCGTTTACGAGCAGTACTTC
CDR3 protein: CASSDPRTGVYEQYF

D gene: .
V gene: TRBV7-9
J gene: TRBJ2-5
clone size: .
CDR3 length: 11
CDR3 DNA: TGTGCCAGCGGCTTACAAGAGACCCAGTACTTC
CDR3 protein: CASGLQETQYF

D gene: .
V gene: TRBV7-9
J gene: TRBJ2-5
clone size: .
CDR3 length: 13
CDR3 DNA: TGTGCCAGCAGCCAAGGGAACTGGGAGACCCAGTACTTC
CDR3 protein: CASSQGNWETQYF

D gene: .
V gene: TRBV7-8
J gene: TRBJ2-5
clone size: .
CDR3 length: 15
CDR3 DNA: TGTCCCAGCAGGGATCCCGGGGCGACCCAAGAGACCCAGTACTTC
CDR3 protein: CPSRDPGATQETQYF

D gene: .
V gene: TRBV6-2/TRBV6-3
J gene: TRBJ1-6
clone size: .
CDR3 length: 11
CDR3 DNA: TGTGCCAGCTCCTATAATTCACCCCTCCACTTT
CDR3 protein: CASSYNSPLHF

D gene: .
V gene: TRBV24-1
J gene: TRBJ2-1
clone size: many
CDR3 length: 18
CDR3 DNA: TGTGCCACCAGTGGTGCAAGCCCTTGGCCAACCTCCTACAATGAGCGGTTCTTC
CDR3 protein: CATSGASPWPTSYNERFF

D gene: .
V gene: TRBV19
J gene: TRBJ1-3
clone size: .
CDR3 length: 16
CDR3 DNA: TGCGCCAGTACTAATGGGCCGGGGAGCTCTGGAAACACCATATATTTT
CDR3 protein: CASTNGPGSSGNTIYF

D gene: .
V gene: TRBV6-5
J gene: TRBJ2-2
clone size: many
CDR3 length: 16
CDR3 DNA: TGTGCCAGCAAAGCGCCACTGCGTTCGAACACCGGGGAGCTGTTTTTT
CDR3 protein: CASKAPLRSNTGELFF

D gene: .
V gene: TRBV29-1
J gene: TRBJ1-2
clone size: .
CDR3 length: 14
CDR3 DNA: TGCAGCGTTGGGTCCACAGGTGATAGCTATGACTACACCTTC
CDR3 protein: CSVGSTGDSYDYTF

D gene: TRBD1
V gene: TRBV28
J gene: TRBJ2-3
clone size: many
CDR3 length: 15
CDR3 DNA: TGTGCCAGCAGCGAGGGGGCAGATTTGACAGATACGCAGTATTTT
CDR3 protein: CASSEGADLTDTQYF

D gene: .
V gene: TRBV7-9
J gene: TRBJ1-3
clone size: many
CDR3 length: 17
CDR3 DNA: TGTGCCAGCAGCTCCGTGGCCGACTTCCGCTCTGGAAACCCCATATATTTT
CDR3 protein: CASSSVADFRSGNPIYF

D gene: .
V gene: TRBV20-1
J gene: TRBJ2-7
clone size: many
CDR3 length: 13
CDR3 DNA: TGCAGTGCGCGGACAGTTAGCTCCTACGAGCAGTACTTC
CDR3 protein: CSARTVSSYEQYF

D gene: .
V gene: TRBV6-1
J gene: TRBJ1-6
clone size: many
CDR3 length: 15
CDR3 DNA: TGTGCCAGCAGTGAAAGGGGACGCCGAGGTTCACCCCTCCACTTT
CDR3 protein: CASSERGRRGSPLHF

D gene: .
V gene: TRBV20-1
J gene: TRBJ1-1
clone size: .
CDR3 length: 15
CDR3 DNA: TGCAGTGCTAGAACAGCAGGCAGCTCGAACACTGAAGCTTTCTTT
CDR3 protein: CSARTAGSSNTEAFF

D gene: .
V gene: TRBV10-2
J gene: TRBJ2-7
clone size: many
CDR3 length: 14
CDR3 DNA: TGCGCCAGCAGTGAGAATACACCCTCCTACGAGCAGTACTTC
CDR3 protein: CASSENTPSYEQYF

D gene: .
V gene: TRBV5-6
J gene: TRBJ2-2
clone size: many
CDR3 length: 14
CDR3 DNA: TGTGCCAGCAGCTCGGGACTTATTACCGGGGAGCTGTTTTTT
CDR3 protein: CASSSGLITGELFF

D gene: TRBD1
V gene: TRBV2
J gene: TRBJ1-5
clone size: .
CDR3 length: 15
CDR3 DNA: TGTGCCAGCCTTCCGGGACAGGAGTACGAGCAGCCCCAGCATTTT
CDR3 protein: CASLPGQEYEQPQHF

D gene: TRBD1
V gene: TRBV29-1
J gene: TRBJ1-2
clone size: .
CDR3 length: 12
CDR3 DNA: TGCAGCGTTGAGGGGACAGGGAATGGCTACACCTTC
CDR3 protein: CSVEGTGNGYTF

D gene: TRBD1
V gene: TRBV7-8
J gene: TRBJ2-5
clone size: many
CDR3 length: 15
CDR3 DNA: TGTGCCAGCGCACTTGGAGAAGGACAGGGAGAGACCCAGTACTTC
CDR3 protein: CASALGEGQGETQYF

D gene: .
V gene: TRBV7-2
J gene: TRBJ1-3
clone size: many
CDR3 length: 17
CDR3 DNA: TGTGCCAGCAGCTTAGTCCCAGGCCCGAGCTCTGGAAACACCATATATTTT
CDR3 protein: CASSLVPGPSSGNTIYF

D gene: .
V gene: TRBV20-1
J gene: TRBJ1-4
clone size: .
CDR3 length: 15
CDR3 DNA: TGCAGTGCTAGAAAATCCCCTGCAACTAATGAAAAACTGTTTTTT
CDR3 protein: CSARKSPATNEKLFF